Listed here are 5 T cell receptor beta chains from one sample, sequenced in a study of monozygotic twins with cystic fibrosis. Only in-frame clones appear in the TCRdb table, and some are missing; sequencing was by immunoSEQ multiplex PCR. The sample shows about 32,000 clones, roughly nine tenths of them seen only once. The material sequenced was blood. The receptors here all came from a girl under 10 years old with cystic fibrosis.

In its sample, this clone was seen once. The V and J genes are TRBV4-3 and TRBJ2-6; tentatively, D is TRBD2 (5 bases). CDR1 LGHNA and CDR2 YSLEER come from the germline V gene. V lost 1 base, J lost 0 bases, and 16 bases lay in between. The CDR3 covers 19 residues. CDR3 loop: CASSQGLATAPSGANVLTF. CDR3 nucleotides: TGCGCCAGCAGCCAAGGTTTAGCGACCGCACCCTCTGGGGCCAACGTCCTGACTTTC.

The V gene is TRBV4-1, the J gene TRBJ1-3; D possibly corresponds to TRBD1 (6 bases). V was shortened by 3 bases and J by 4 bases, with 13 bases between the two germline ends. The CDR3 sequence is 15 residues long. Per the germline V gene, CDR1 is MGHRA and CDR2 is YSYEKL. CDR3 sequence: CASSQTQGAGNTIYF. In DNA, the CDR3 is TGCGCCAGCAGCCAGACACAGGGCGCAGGAAACACCATATATTTT.

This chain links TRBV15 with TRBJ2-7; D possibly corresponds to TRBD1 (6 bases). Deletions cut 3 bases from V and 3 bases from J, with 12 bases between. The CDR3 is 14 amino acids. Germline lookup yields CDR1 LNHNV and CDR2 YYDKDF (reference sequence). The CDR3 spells CATSSQGHYYEQYF. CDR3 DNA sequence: TGTGCCACCAGCAGTCAGGGACATTACTACGAGCAGTACTTC.

CDR3 nucleotides: TGTGCCAGCAGCTTGGACAGGGCGAGCTATGGCTACACCTTC. The encoded protein is CASSLDRASYGYTF. V gene TRBV5-6 combines with J gene TRBJ1-2, with a weak D call TRBD1 (6 bases). Per germline, CDR1 SGHDT and CDR2 YYEEEE. The CDR3 consists of 14 residues. Trimming removed 0 bases at V and 4 bases at J, with 10 bases between.

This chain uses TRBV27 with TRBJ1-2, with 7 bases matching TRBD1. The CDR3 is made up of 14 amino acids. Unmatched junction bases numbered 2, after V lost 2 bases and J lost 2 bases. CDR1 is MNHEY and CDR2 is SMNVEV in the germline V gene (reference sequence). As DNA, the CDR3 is TGTGCCAGCAGTTTAAGAGGGGGCAACTATGGCTACACCTTC. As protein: CASSLRGGNYGYTF.